This T cell receptor (beta chain) was identified during a study of chemoradiotherapy in HPV16-positive cancers. Samples were taken several times over chemoradiotherapy. CDR1 MRHNA and CDR2 SNTAGT come from the germline V gene. With V trimmed by 4 bases and J by 5 bases, 0 bases remained unmatched. The CDR3 is 13 amino acids. TCRdb's copy holds only in-frame clones and misses some; the assay was immunoSEQ multiplex PCR. This table has about 12,000 clones, roughly 78% appearing once. This specimen was acquired from a patient who underwent chemoradiotherapy. The receptor comes from a human donor with HPV-associated anogenital cancer. This chain uses TRBV6-4 with TRBJ2-2; the match to TRBD2 covers 8 bases. CDR3 coding DNA: TGTGCCAGCAGTGCTAGCGGGACCGGGGAGCTGTTTTTT. Translating it yields CASSASGTGELFF.